A few counts support the clone carrying this T cell receptor beta chain. What it binds is not known. These data belong to a study of human T cells and chemical hapten exposure. General study points: Following DPC sensitization, TCRs present above 1 in 1000 frequency showed no change.

From the RACE reads, TCRdb called clonotypes with MiXCR, one entry per CDR3 protein. The repertoire holds hundreds of thousands of distinct CDR3 sequences, with around 6% as singletons. As for time point: patch test 2, 6 weeks after DPC sensitization. Regarding treatment: therapeutic diphenylcyclopropenone sensitization with weekly scalp DPC. This clonotype was sampled from a woman under 30 with alopecia areata. Some clones in this sample may be carry-over from other donors' samples. The starting material was whole blood, obtained in connection with sensitization to the hapten diphenylcyclopropenone (DPC).

In DNA form, the CDR3 reads TGCGCCAGCAGCCCAGACAGGGGTCTAAATCAGCCCCAGCATTTT. Translated, it gives CASSPDRGLNQPQHF. V usage is TRBV4-3 and J usage is TRBJ1-5, with TRBD1 matching over 8 bases. V shed 4 bases and J 4 bases; nucleotides not matched to a gene: 6. Germline V gene lookup returns CDR1 LGHNA and CDR2 YSLEER. This CDR3 comprises 15 residues.